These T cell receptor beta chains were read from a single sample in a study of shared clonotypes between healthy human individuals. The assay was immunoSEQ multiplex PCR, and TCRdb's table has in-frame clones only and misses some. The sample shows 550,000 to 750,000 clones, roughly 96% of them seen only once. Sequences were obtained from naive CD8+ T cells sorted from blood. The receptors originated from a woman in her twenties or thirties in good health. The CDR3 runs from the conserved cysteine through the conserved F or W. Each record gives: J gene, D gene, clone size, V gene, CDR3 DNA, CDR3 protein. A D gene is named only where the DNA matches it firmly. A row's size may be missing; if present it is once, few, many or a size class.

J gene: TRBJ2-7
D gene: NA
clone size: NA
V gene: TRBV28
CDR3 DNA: TGTGCCAGCAGCTGGCAGGGTGGCCCCTACGAGCAGTACTTC
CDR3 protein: CASSWQGGPYEQYF

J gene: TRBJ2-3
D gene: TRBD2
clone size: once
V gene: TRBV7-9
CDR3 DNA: TGTGCCAGCAGCTTAGGGTTCGGGGGGGCTGCAGATACGCAGTATTTT
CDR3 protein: CASSLGFGGAADTQYF

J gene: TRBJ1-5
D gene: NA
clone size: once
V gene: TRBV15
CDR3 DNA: TGTGCCACCAGCAGAGATCAGGGTATGGGGCAGCCCCAGCATTTT
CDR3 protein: CATSRDQGMGQPQHF

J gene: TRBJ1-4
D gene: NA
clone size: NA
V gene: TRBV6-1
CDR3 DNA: TGTGCCAGCAGTGAGTTGGTTGAGAATGAAAAACTGTTTTTT
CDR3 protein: CASSELVENEKLFF

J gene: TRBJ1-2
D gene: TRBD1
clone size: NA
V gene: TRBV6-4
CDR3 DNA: TGTGCCAGCAAACCTGGACAGGGAGGAGGCTACACCTTC
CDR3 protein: CASKPGQGGGYTF

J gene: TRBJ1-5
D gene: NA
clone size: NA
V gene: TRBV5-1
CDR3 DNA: TGCGCCAGCAGCAGATGGACGGGGCAGCCCCAGCATTTT
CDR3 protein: CASSRWTGQPQHF

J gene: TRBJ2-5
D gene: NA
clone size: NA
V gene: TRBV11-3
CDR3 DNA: TGTGCCAGCAGCTTAGAGCCCCAAGAGACCCAGTACTTC
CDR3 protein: CASSLEPQETQYF

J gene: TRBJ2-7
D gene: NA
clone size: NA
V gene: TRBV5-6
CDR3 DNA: TGTGCCAGCAGCCCTAGTGGGCGCTCCTACGAGCAGTACTTC
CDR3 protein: CASSPSGRSYEQYF

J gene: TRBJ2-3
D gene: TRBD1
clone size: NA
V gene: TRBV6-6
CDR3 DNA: TGTGCCAGCAGTTACTCTCCCGGGACAGGGTGGGATACGCAGTATTTT
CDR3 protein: CASSYSPGTGWDTQYF

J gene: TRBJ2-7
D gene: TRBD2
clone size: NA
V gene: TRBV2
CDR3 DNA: TGTGCCAGCAGCCAAGCGGGAGGGGGCCACGAGCAGTACTTC
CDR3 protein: CASSQAGGGHEQYF

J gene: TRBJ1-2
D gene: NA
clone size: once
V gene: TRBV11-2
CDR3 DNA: TGTGCCAGCAGCTTAGAACACCTAAACTATGGCTACACCTTC
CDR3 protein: CASSLEHLNYGYTF

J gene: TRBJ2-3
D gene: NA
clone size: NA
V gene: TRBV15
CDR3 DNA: TGTGCCACCTCGGGCATTTCAAGGGCAGATACGCAGTATTTT
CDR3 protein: CATSGISRADTQYF

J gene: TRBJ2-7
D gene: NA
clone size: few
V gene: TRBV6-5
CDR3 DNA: TGTGCCAGCAGCCCTCGACAGGAGGACTACGAGCAGTACTTC
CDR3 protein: CASSPRQEDYEQYF

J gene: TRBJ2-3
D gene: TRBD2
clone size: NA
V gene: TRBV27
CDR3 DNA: TGTGCCAGCAGTTTAGAGCGGGAGGGATGGGATACGCAGTATTTT
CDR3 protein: CASSLEREGWDTQYF

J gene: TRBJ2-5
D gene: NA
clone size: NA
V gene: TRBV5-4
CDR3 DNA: TGTGCCAGCAGCTTGGTAGAAGAGACCCAGTACTTC
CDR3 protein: CASSLVEETQYF

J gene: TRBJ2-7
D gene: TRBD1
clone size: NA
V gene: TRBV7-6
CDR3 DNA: TGTGCCAGCAGCACGGGACAGGGGACGTACGAGCAGTACTTC
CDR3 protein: CASSTGQGTYEQYF

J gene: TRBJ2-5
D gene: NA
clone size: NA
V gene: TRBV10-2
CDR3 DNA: TGCGCCAGCAGTGATGGGCAGCAAGAGACCCAGTACTTC
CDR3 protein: CASSDGQQETQYF

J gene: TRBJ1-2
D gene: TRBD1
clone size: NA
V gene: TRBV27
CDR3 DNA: TGTGCCAGCAGGGGGGGGACAGGGCCCGGCTACACCTTC
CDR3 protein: CASRGGTGPGYTF

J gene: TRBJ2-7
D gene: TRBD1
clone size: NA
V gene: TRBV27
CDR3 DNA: TGTGCCAGCACCGCGCCGGGACAGCCCTACGAGCAGTACTTC
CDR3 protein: CASTAPGQPYEQYF

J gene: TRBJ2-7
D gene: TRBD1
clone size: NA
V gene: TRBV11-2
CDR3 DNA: TGTGCCAGCAGCTTAAGTACAGGGGGCTACGAGCAGTACTTC
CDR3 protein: CASSLSTGGYEQYF

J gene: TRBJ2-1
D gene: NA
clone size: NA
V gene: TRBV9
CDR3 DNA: TGTGCCAGCAGCCCCCCCGTCCGGGAAAACTTATACAATGAGCAGTTCTTC
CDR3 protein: CASSPPVRENLYNEQFF

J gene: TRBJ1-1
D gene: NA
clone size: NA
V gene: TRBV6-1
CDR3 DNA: TGTGCCAGCAGTGGGGAGACAGATTTCAACACTGAAGCTTTCTTT
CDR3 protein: CASSGETDFNTEAFF

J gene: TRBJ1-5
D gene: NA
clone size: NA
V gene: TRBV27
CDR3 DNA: TGTGCCAGCAGTTTGTCAGGAAATCAGCCCCAGCATTTT
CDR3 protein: CASSLSGNQPQHF